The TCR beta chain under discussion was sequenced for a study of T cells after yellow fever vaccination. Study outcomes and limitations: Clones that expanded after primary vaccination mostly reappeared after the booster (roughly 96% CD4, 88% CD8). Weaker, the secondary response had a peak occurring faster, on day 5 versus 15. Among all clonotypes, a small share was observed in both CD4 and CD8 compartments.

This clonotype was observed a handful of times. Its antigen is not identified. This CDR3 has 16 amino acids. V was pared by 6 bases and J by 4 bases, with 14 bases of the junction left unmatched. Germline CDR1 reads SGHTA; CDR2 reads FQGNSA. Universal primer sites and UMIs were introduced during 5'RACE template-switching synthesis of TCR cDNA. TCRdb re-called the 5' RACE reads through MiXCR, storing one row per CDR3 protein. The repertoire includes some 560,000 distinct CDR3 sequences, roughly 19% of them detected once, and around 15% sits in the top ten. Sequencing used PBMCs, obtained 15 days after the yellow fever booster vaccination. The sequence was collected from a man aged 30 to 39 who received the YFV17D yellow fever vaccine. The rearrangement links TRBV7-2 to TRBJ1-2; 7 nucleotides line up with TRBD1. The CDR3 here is CASRPQTGSGIYGYTF. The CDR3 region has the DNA TGTGCCAGCAGACCTCAGACAGGGAGTGGAATCTATGGCTACACCTTC.